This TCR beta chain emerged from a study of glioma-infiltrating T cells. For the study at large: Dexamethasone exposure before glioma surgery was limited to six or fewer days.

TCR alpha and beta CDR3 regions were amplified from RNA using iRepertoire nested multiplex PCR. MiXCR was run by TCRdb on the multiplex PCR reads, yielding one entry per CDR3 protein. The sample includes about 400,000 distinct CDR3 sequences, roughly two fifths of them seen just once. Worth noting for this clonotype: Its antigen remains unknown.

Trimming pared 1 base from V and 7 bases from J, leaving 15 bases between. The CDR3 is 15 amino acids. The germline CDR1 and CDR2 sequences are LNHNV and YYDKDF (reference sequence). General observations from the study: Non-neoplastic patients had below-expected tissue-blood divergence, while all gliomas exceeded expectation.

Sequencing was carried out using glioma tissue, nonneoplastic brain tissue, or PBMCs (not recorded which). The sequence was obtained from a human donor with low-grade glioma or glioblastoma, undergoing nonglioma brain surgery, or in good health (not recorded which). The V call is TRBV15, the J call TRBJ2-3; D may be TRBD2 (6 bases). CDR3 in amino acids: CATSRGGGAPYTQYF. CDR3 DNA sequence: TGTGCCACCAGCAGAGGAGGAGGGGCCCCATATACGCAGTATTTT.